A selection of T cell receptor beta chains follows, all from one sample in a study of chemoradiotherapy in HPV16-positive cancers. Profiled with immunoSEQ multiplex PCR; TCRdb holds only in-frame clones, not every one. This repertoire shows 9,500 to 13,000 clones, about three quarters found once; its top ten account for around an eighth. Source: tumor tissue, taken from a patient who underwent chemoradiotherapy. The receptor source for this set is a human donor with HPV-associated anogenital cancer. CDR3s include the opening cysteine and the closing phenylalanine or tryptophan. The D gene is left open where the match is weak. Some rows have no size entry. The others give once, few or many, or a class for an expanded clone.

TRBJ1-1	NA	TRBV30	NA	CARGETNTEAFF	TGTGCCAGGGGGGAGACGAACACTGAAGCTTTCTTT
TRBJ2-7	NA	TRBV5-1	NA	CASSFEAITYEQYF	TGCGCCAGCAGCTTTGAGGCTATTACCTACGAGCAGTACTTC
TRBJ1-2	NA	TRBV5-1	NA	CASSFADYGYTF	TGCGCCAGCAGCTTTGCAGACTATGGCTACACCTTC
TRBJ1-6	NA	TRBV5-1	NA	CASSPGRTFYNSPLHF	TGCGCCAGCAGCCCCGGACGGACGTTTTATAATTCACCCCTCCACTTT
TRBJ1-1	NA	TRBV28	NA	CASSFVRVGGTEAFF	TGTGCCAGCAGTTTTGTCAGGGTCGGAGGGACTGAAGCTTTCTTT
TRBJ1-2	NA	TRBV27	TRBD1	CASRIAGTEFYGYTF	TGTGCCAGCAGAATAGCCGGGACAGAGTTCTATGGCTACACCTTC
TRBJ2-1	NA	TRBV2	NA	CASSEAWGRGNEQFF	TGTGCCAGCAGTGAAGCGTGGGGACGGGGGAATGAGCAGTTCTTC
TRBJ1-3	NA	TRBV5-4	NA	CASRSGLSSGNTIYF	TGTGCCAGCAGATCGGGACTGAGCTCTGGAAACACCATATATTTT
TRBJ2-7	NA	TRBV10-1	TRBD1	CASSESRTGIYEQYF	TGCGCCAGCAGTGAGTCAAGGACAGGGATTTACGAGCAGTACTTC
TRBJ1-2	NA	TRBV28	TRBD1	CASSLGQDRFGYTF	TGTGCCAGCAGTTTAGGACAGGATAGGTTTGGCTACACCTTC
TRBJ2-2	once	TRBV5-4	NA	CASSPVGGSGTGELFF	TGTGCCAGCAGCCCAGTCGGGGGATCAGGCACCGGGGAGCTGTTTTTT
TRBJ1-1	NA	TRBV10-3	TRBD1	CAISENRGSEAFF	TGTGCCATCAGTGAAAACAGGGGATCGGAAGCTTTCTTT
TRBJ2-7	NA	TRBV7-9	NA	CASSTDPPYEQYF	TGTGCCAGCAGCACGGACCCCCCCTACGAGCAGTACTTC
TRBJ1-2	NA	TRBV6-1	NA	CASSEQQGTSYGYTF	TGTGCCAGCAGTGAACAACAGGGTACTAGCTATGGCTACACCTTC
TRBJ1-2	NA	TRBV15	NA	CATSRDGRGMGGYTF	TGTGCCACCAGCAGAGATGGTCGGGGGATGGGTGGCTACACCTTC
TRBJ1-2	NA	TRBV29-1	NA	CSVRGPTF	TGCAGCGTTCGAGGGCCCACCTTC
TRBJ1-2	NA	TRBV5-1	NA	CASSLASGADGYTF	TGCGCCAGCAGCTTGGCCTCGGGGGCTGATGGCTACACCTTC
TRBJ2-7	NA	TRBV2	NA	CASSEVIGTSREQYF	TGTGCCAGCAGTGAAGTAATAGGGACCTCTCGCGAGCAGTACTTC
TRBJ2-7	once	TRBV5-1	NA	CASSLEGGPHEQYF	TGCGCCAGCAGCTTGGAAGGGGGGCCCCACGAGCAGTACTTC
TRBJ2-3	NA	TRBV5-1	TRBD1	CASSPETGISDTQYF	TGCGCCAGCAGCCCCGAGACAGGGATTTCTGATACGCAGTATTTT
TRBJ1-2	NA	TRBV6-1	NA	CASSKHRDANYGYTF	TGTGCCAGCAGTAAGCACCGGGACGCTAACTATGGCTACACCTTC
TRBJ1-3	NA	TRBV15	NA	CATTTGFLGNTIYF	TGTGCCACCACCACAGGGTTCCTTGGAAACACCATATATTTT
TRBJ2-1	NA	TRBV27	TRBD2	CASSWGGVDNEQFF	TGTGCCAGCAGTTGGGGAGGGGTTGACAATGAGCAGTTCTTC
TRBJ1-6	NA	TRBV30	NA	CAWSASGTLHF	TGTGCCTGGAGTGCTAGCGGCACCCTCCACTTT
TRBJ2-2	NA	TRBV5-1	NA	CASRPGSGELFF	TGCGCCAGCAGACCAGGGTCCGGGGAGCTGTTTTTT
TRBJ2-3	NA	TRBV4-1	NA	CASSQGPVTDTQYF	TGCGCCAGCAGCCAAGGGCCGGTCACAGATACGCAGTATTTT
TRBJ1-2	once	TRBV2	TRBD1	CASSDGQGFNYGYTF	TGTGCCAGCAGTGATGGACAGGGCTTTAACTATGGCTACACCTTC
TRBJ2-6	NA	TRBV12-5	NA	CASGLGRATGANVLTF	TGTGCTAGTGGTTTGGGCAGGGCGACGGGGGCCAACGTCCTGACTTTC
TRBJ2-1	NA	TRBV6-1	NA	CASSSVGQFF	TGTGCCAGCAGTTCGGTGGGGCAGTTCTTC
TRBJ1-1	few	TRBV19	NA	CATQDSTTEAFF	TGTGCCACTCAGGACTCCACCACTGAAGCTTTCTTT
TRBJ1-2	NA	TRBV19	TRBD1	CASSDLGTGRLGGYTF	TGTGCCAGTAGTGACTTGGGGACAGGAAGATTAGGAGGCTACACCTTC
TRBJ1-3	once	TRBV30	NA	CAWSPQGRPGNTIYF	TGTGCCTGGAGTCCACAGGGTAGACCTGGAAACACCATATATTTT
TRBJ1-4	few	TRBV5-6	TRBD1	CASSGDRPATNEKLFF	TGTGCCAGCAGCGGGGACAGGCCTGCAACTAATGAAAAACTGTTTTTT
TRBJ1-2	NA	TRBV7-2	TRBD1	CASSLVTTGLGGYTF	TGTGCCAGCAGCTTAGTAACGACAGGGTTAGGTGGCTACACCTTC
TRBJ1-4	NA	TRBV7-9	NA	CASSPWDEGGLFF	TGTGCCAGCAGCCCATGGGATGAGGGTGGACTGTTTTTT
TRBJ2-1	once	TRBV5-8	NA	CASSLALRAENEQFF	TGTGCCAGCAGCTTGGCCCTTCGGGCGGAGAATGAGCAGTTCTTC
TRBJ1-5	once	TRBV19	NA	CASAGGGRQPQHF	TGTGCCAGTGCGGGGGGGGGTCGACAGCCCCAGCATTTT